This T cell receptor beta chain appears in the sequencing data of a study of blood T cell repertoires in COVID-19. Overall study: Sources were T cells, B-cell-depleted T cells, or PBMCs; the material itself was cDNA or gDNA.

This CDR3 has 11 amino acids. V was cut by 8 bases and J by 12 bases, with 17 bases left in between. Germline lookup yields CDR1 SGHDN and CDR2 FVKESK. TCRdb keeps only in-frame clones here, not all; method: immunoSEQ multiplex PCR. The sample carries about 46,000 clones, 80% to 90% recorded once. The clonotype comes from a man aged 55 to 70 with acute or convalescent COVID-19. Specimen: peripheral blood. This chain joins TRBV14 and TRBJ2-7; D not resolved. Here the CDR3 reads CASRPRCYPYF. The CDR3 DNA reads as TGTGCCAGCCGCCCTAGGTGTTATCCGTACTTC.